This is a list of T cell receptor beta chains from one sample in a study of blood T cell repertoires in COVID-19. The protocol was immunoSEQ multiplex PCR, while the TCRdb copy is restricted to in-frame clones and leaves out a portion. The sample has approximately 410,000 clones, 86% seen once. Sequencing was done on a sample of peripheral blood. The receptors originated from a woman aged 30 to 39 with active or convalescent COVID-19. The CDR3 runs from the conserved cysteine through the conserved F or W. The order of the fields is V gene, CDR3 length, J gene, D gene, clone size, CDR3 DNA, CDR3 protein. A D gene is named only where the DNA matches it firmly. Where a row states a size, it is once, few, many or the class of an expanded clone; other rows omit it.

V: TRBV6-5; length: 15; J: TRBJ1-1; D: TRBD1; size: -; DNA: TGTGCCAGCAAACGACAGGGAATTATGAACACTGAAGCTTTCTTT; CDR3: CASKRQGIMNTEAFF
V: TRBV27; length: 15; J: TRBJ1-1; D: -; size: -; DNA: TGTGCCAGCAGGACCCCAAGGGGAGGGAACACTGAAGCTTTCTTT; CDR3: CASRTPRGGNTEAFF
V: TRBV6-5; length: 15; J: TRBJ2-1; D: -; size: -; DNA: TGTGCCAGCAGCCCCCCAGGGGCACCCTACAATGAGCAGTTCTTC; CDR3: CASSPPGAPYNEQFF
V: TRBV6-5; length: 14; J: TRBJ2-7; D: TRBD2; size: -; DNA: TGTGCCAGCGTCCTGGGACTAGCAATGATCGAGCAGTACTTC; CDR3: CASVLGLAMIEQYF
V: TRBV4-1; length: 15; J: TRBJ1-2; D: -; size: -; DNA: TGCGCCAGCAGCCTCACGACAGGTTCGTCCTATGGCTACACCTTC; CDR3: CASSLTTGSSYGYTF
V: TRBV2; length: 11; J: TRBJ2-7; D: TRBD1; size: -; DNA: TGTGCCTCCGGACAGGGGGGCGAGCAGTACTTC; CDR3: CASGQGGEQYF
V: TRBV9; length: 18; J: TRBJ1-5; D: TRBD1; size: -; DNA: TGTGCCAGCAGCGTAATCGAAACAGGGGGTAGGGGCAATCAGCCCCAGCATTTT; CDR3: CASSVIETGGRGNQPQHF
V: TRBV4-2; length: 16; J: TRBJ2-2; D: TRBD1; size: -; DNA: TGTGCCAGCAGCCAAACCGGGACAGGGGTTGCGGGGGAGCTGTTTTTT; CDR3: CASSQTGTGVAGELFF
V: TRBV4-1; length: 16; J: TRBJ2-1; D: TRBD2; size: -; DNA: TGCGCCAGCAGTCATCCGGGACTAGCGGAACGGAATGAGCAGTTCTTC; CDR3: CASSHPGLAERNEQFF
V: TRBV4-1; length: 13; J: TRBJ1-3; D: -; size: -; DNA: TGCGCCAGCAGCCAAGATCCCAACTACACCATATATTTT; CDR3: CASSQDPNYTIYF
V: TRBV4-1; length: 15; J: TRBJ2-7; D: -; size: few; DNA: TGCGCCAGCAGCCAAGACGAGACTAGAGCCTACGAGCAGTACTTC; CDR3: CASSQDETRAYEQYF
V: TRBV6-5; length: 14; J: TRBJ1-2; D: -; size: few; DNA: TGTGCCAGCAGACCCCCGGGAGGAGACTATGGCTACACCTTC; CDR3: CASRPPGGDYGYTF
V: TRBV11-2; length: 13; J: TRBJ1-1; D: -; size: -; DNA: TGTGCCAGCAGCTTAGTGAGTTCTACTGAAGCTTTCTTT; CDR3: CASSLVSSTEAFF
V: TRBV23-1; length: 11; J: TRBJ2-1; D: -; size: -; DNA: TGCGCCAGCAGTCTACCCGGGGAGCAGTTCTTC; CDR3: CASSLPGEQFF
V: TRBV1; length: 18; J: TRBJ2-3; D: -; size: -; DNA: TGCACCAGCAGCCAGGGACTAGCGGGGCTCACTAGCACAGATACGCAGTATTTT; CDR3: CTSSQGLAGLTSTDTQYF
V: TRBV5-1; length: 17; J: TRBJ1-2; D: -; size: -; DNA: TGCGCCAGCAGCTTGGCACCAGGGGCCGTGGGCGACTATGGCTACACCTTC; CDR3: CASSLAPGAVGDYGYTF
V: TRBV27; length: 17; J: TRBJ2-7; D: TRBD2; size: few; DNA: TGTGCCAGCAGTCCAACGGGACTAGCGGGCAGGGACTACGAGCAGTACTTC; CDR3: CASSPTGLAGRDYEQYF
V: TRBV24-1; length: 14; J: TRBJ2-1; D: -; size: -; DNA: TGTGCCACCAGTGACCCTCGGGGGGCCAATGAGCAGTTCTTC; CDR3: CATSDPRGANEQFF
V: TRBV5-1; length: 12; J: TRBJ1-1; D: -; size: -; DNA: TGCGCCAGCGGACAGATGAACACTGAAGCTTTCTTT; CDR3: CASGQMNTEAFF
V: TRBV21-1; length: 15; J: TRBJ2-1; D: -; size: -; DNA: TGTGCCGAGACCGGCCAAGAGAGCGGCTACAATGAGCAGTTCTTC; CDR3: CAETGQESGYNEQFF
V: TRBV6-5; length: 15; J: TRBJ1-5; D: -; size: -; DNA: TGTGCCAGCCAGTGGGAGGGGGGTCTAGGTCAGCCCCAGCATTTT; CDR3: CASQWEGGLGQPQHF
V: TRBV30; length: 14; J: TRBJ2-7; D: TRBD1; size: -; DNA: TGTGCCTGGAGTGTACAACAGGGGGTCTACGAGCAGTACTTC; CDR3: CAWSVQQGVYEQYF
V: TRBV5-1; length: 15; J: TRBJ2-1; D: TRBD1; size: once; DNA: TGCGCCAGCAGCTTGCCCGGGACAGGTAACAATGAGCAGTTCTTC; CDR3: CASSLPGTGNNEQFF
V: TRBV4-2; length: 16; J: TRBJ2-1; D: TRBD2; size: -; DNA: TGTGCCAGCAGCCAAGAGACTAGCGGTGGATACAATGAGCAGTTCTTC; CDR3: CASSQETSGGYNEQFF
V: TRBV6-5; length: 13; J: TRBJ2-1; D: -; size: -; DNA: TGTGCCAGCAGTTTCCTCGGGAGTCTTGAGCAGTTCTTC; CDR3: CASSFLGSLEQFF
V: TRBV4-1; length: 17; J: TRBJ1-1; D: -; size: -; DNA: TGCGCCAGCAGCCAAGAAGGTACTGGGACAACGAACACTGAAGCTTTCTTT; CDR3: CASSQEGTGTTNTEAFF
V: TRBV4-1; length: 15; J: TRBJ2-2; D: TRBD1; size: -; DNA: TGCGCCAGCAGCCAAGGCGACAGGGTGGGCCGGGAGCTGTTTTTT; CDR3: CASSQGDRVGRELFF
V: TRBV12-5; length: 17; J: TRBJ2-3; D: TRBD2; size: -; DNA: TGTGCTAGTGGTTCCCCAGGTCTAGCGGGGGGATTAGATACGCAGTATTTT; CDR3: CASGSPGLAGGLDTQYF
V: TRBV11-2; length: 18; J: TRBJ1-1; D: TRBD1; size: -; DNA: TGTGCCAGCAGCCGTGACCGGGACAGGGCCCTCCCGAACACTGAAGCTTTCTTT; CDR3: CASSRDRDRALPNTEAFF
V: TRBV5-5; length: 18; J: TRBJ1-2; D: -; size: -; DNA: TGTGCCAGCAGCTCACTAATAGGGCCCGGAGATCGGGGCTATGGCTACACCTTC; CDR3: CASSSLIGPGDRGYGYTF
V: TRBV29-1; length: 14; J: TRBJ1-2; D: TRBD1; size: -; DNA: TGCAGCGTTGAAGAGACAGGGTATAACTATGGCTACACCTTC; CDR3: CSVEETGYNYGYTF
V: TRBV6-1; length: 17; J: TRBJ1-1; D: TRBD1; size: -; DNA: TGTGCCAGCAGTGAAAGATGGGGACAGGGCGGAGGCACTGAAGCTTTCTTT; CDR3: CASSERWGQGGGTEAFF
V: TRBV27; length: 12; J: TRBJ1-4; D: -; size: -; DNA: TGTGCCAGCAGAAGAGGGCAAGAAAAACTGTTTTTT; CDR3: CASRRGQEKLFF
V: TRBV7-6; length: 17; J: TRBJ2-3; D: TRBD2; size: -; DNA: TGTGCCAGCAGCCTGCGACTAGCGGGGACACGCACAGATACGCAGTATTTT; CDR3: CASSLRLAGTRTDTQYF
V: TRBV6-6; length: 15; J: TRBJ1-6; D: TRBD1; size: -; DNA: TGTGCCAGCAGTAGTCAGGGACAGGGCCATGAACCCCTCCACTTT; CDR3: CASSSQGQGHEPLHF
V: TRBV14; length: 15; J: TRBJ2-5; D: -; size: once; DNA: TGTGCCAGCAGCCAAGATGGAGCACGGGGGGAGACCCAGTACTTC; CDR3: CASSQDGARGETQYF
V: TRBV4-2; length: 16; J: TRBJ1-5; D: -; size: once; DNA: TGTGCCAGCAGCCAAGAAATGTCCGGGGTTCATCAGCCCCAGCATTTT; CDR3: CASSQEMSGVHQPQHF
V: TRBV5-1; length: 14; J: TRBJ2-3; D: -; size: -; DNA: TGCGCCAGCAGCCTTGGACAAGTTTCAGATACGCAGTATTTT; CDR3: CASSLGQVSDTQYF
V: TRBV12-5; length: 15; J: TRBJ1-1; D: -; size: -; DNA: TGTGCTAGTGGTTCGTTAGGGGGTGCGGGCACTGAAGCTTTCTTT; CDR3: CASGSLGGAGTEAFF
V: TRBV6-6; length: 16; J: TRBJ1-1; D: -; size: -; DNA: TGTGCCAGCAGTTACTTTGGCGGGAGGGGATCCACTGAAGCTTTCTTT; CDR3: CASSYFGGRGSTEAFF